The 30 T cell receptor beta chains below all came from one sample that was sequenced in a study of blood T cell repertoires in COVID-19. Assay used: immunoSEQ multiplex PCR; TCRdb lists only in-frame clones, some missing. The table lists more than 85,000 clones, 76% of them singletons. The sequenced sample was peripheral blood. The source is a woman aged 80 or over with acute or convalescent COVID-19.

The table lists this clone with a count of one. This sequence joins TRBV10-2 and TRBJ1-5, with D possibly TRBD1 on 6 matching bases. The CDR3 sequence is 12 residues long. Germline assignment: CDR1 WSHSY and CDR2 SAAADI. Trimming took 6 bases from V and 6 from J, leaving 9 bases between them. CDR3 sequence reads: CASRGAGQPQHF. The CDR3 coding sequence is TGCGCCAGCAGGGGGGCAGGTCAGCCCCAGCATTTT.

This chain's CDR3 is CASSPPGQNTGELFF. CDR3 nucleotides: TGTGCCAGCTCACCACCGGGACAGAACACCGGGGAGCTGTTTTTT. The V and J genes are TRBV18 and TRBJ2-2; TRBD1 might be the D (6 bases). V dropped 0 bases and J dropped 1 base, with 6 bases sitting between them. The V gene's germline CDR1 is KGHSH and CDR2 LQKENI. CDR3 length equals 15 residues.

Only a few counts were recorded for this clone. V and J are TRBV12-5 and TRBJ1-2, with D maybe TRBD1 (5 bases). Trimming cost V 1 base and J 3 bases, with 15 bases left between them. The CDR3 length is 16 residues. Germline V lookup: CDR1 LGHNT, CDR2 FRNRAP. The CDR3, as DNA: TGTGCTAGTGGTTTGGCATCTGGACACCGTGACTATGGCTACACCTTC. Translating gives CASGLASGHRDYGYTF.

The chain couples TRBV5-1 to TRBJ2-3; 9 bases match TRBD2. The CDR3 totals 16 residues. V shed 3 bases and J 2 bases; nucleotides not matched to a gene: 7. Per the germline V gene, CDR1 is SGHRS and CDR2 is YFSETQ. Written as DNA, the CDR3 is TGCGCCAGCAGCTCGGGGGCTAGCGGGGACACAGATACGCAGTATTTT. It is translated as CASSSGASGDTDTQYF.

The chain has TRBV27 and TRBJ1-4; the match to TRBD1 covers 8 bases. Trimming took 7 bases from V and 5 from J; bases not matched to a gene: 9. There are 15 residues in the CDR3. Germline CDR1 MNHEY, CDR2 SMNVEV (reference sequence). The CDR3 sequence: CASMHHWTGNEKLFF. The CDR3 bases are TGTGCCAGCATGCACCATTGGACAGGGAATGAAAAACTGTTTTTT.

The J gene is TRBJ2-5, the V gene TRBV28, with D possibly TRBD2 on 6 matching bases. CDR1 and CDR2 from the germline V gene are MDHEN and SYDVKM. Trimming took off 6 bases at V and 5 bases at J, with 16 bases between the two ends. The CDR3 extends over 14 amino acids. The DNA for the CDR3 is TGTGCCAGCAGCTCCCCGGAGGGGCCGGAGACCCAGTACTTC. The encoded protein is CASSSPEGPETQYF.

The rearrangement uses TRBV10-2 and TRBJ1-4, with 7 bases lining up with TRBD1. CDR3 length: 15 residues. CDR1 and CDR2 from the germline V gene are WSHSY and SAAADI. V lost 6 bases to trimming and J lost 4 bases; unmatched junction nucleotides: 8. CDR3 nucleotide sequence: TGCGCCAGCAGAGACCCGGGACAGAGTAATGAAAAACTGTTTTTT. Amino acids: CASRDPGQSNEKLFF.

The rearrangement links TRBV6-5 to TRBJ2-1; 12 nucleotides line up with TRBD1. The CDR3 sequence is 15 residues long. Germline CDR1 reads MNHEY; CDR2 reads SVGAGI. With V trimmed by 7 bases and J by 6 bases, 7 bases remained unmatched. The CDR3 is CASKPGQGAVNEQFF. The DNA of the CDR3 is TGTGCCAGCAAGCCGGGACAGGGGGCAGTCAATGAGCAGTTCTTC.

For the CDR3, the DNA is TGTGCCAGCAGTTTAGGAGGCAGGGGAGCAGATACGCAGTATTTT. Residues: CASSLGGRGADTQYF. The rearrangement links TRBV28 to TRBJ2-3; TRBD1 might be the D (6 bases). V lost 2 bases and J 4 bases, leaving 13 bases between the germline ends. There are 15 residues in the CDR3. The germline V gene encodes CDR1 MDHEN and CDR2 SYDVKM.

The chain carries TRBV12-3 or TRBV12-4 and TRBJ2-7; TRBD2 matches 9 bases. This CDR3 has 13 amino acids. The V segment lost 6 bases and the J segment 4 bases; nucleotides outside the gene matches: 4. CDR3 in DNA: TGTGCCAGCAGGTTTAGCGGGAGTTACGAGCAGTACTTC. Translated, it gives CASRFSGSYEQYF.

The genes are TRBV5-1 and TRBJ1-1; no clear D gene. Deletions cut 4 bases from V and 7 bases from J, with 8 bases between. Looked up from germline, CDR1 is SGHRS and CDR2 is YFSETQ. The CDR3 sequence is 11 residues long. CDR3 bases: TGCGCCAGCAGCCCCAGATGTGAAGCTTTCTTT. It encodes CASSPRCEAFF.

The chain has TRBV19 and TRBJ1-1; D ambiguous. The CDR3 is 13 amino acids. The germline V gene has CDR1 LNHDA and CDR2 SQIVND (reference sequence). V gave up 10 bases and J gave up 3 bases, with 15 bases separating them. CDR3 protein: CATTWQIDTEAFF. As DNA, the CDR3 is TGTGCCACCACCTGGCAGATTGACACTGAAGCTTTCTTT.

V is TRBV20-1 and J is TRBJ2-5, with 7 positions matching TRBD1. Germline loops: CDR1 DFQATT, CDR2 SNEGSKA (reference sequence). The CDR3 length is 15 residues. V lost 3 bases, J lost 1 base, and 8 bases stayed unmatched. The chain's CDR3 is CSASENHRGQETQYF. The CDR3 DNA follows: TGCAGTGCTAGTGAAAACCACAGGGGCCAAGAGACCCAGTACTTC.

V and J are TRBV19 and TRBJ2-7; TRBD2 matches 7 bases. The CDR3 covers 18 residues. Germline V lookup: CDR1 LNHDA, CDR2 SQIVND (reference sequence). The V and J ends lost 3 bases and 0 bases, in that order; junction bases with no gene match: 14. DNA for the CDR3: TGTGCCAGTAGTATCCCTCCTCGGATAAGACTAGCCTCCTACGAGCAGTACTTC. It codes for CASSIPPRIRLASYEQYF.

This rearrangement joins TRBV7-9 to TRBJ2-3, with TRBD2 matching over 7 bases. Germline values: CDR1 SEHNR, CDR2 FQNEAQ (reference sequence). The CDR3 is 14 residues long. V trimming: 4 bases; J trimming: 4 bases; junction bases outside the gene matches: 5. CDR3 in amino acids: CASSSDRGADTQYF. The DNA of the CDR3 is TGTGCCAGCAGCTCCGATCGGGGGGCAGATACGCAGTATTTT. Full variable domain (remainder filled in from reference TRBV7-9 and TRBJ2-3): DTGVSQNPRHKITKRGQNVTFRCDPISEHNRLYWYRQTLGQGPEFLTYFQNEAQLEKSRLLSDRFSAERPKGSFSTLEIQRTEQGDSAMYLCASSSDRGADTQYFGPGTRLTVL.

The chain links TRBV21-1 to TRBJ2-7; the table's D call of TRBD1 was not tested on the DNA. TRBV21-1 is labeled a pseudogene. This CDR3 contains 16 residues. The CDR3 nucleotides read TGTGCCAGCAGCAAAGTCGAGGGGGATATTACCTACGAGCAGTACTTC. Protein sequence: CASSKVEGDITYEQYF.

The V and J genes are TRBV5-1 and TRBJ2-3, with 7 bases lining up with TRBD2. The CDR3 length is 14 residues. Germline V gene data show CDR1 as SGHRS and CDR2 as YFSETQ. The J segment lost 3 bases and the V segment lost 7 bases, leaving 8 bases of the junction unmatched. CDR3 sequence reads: CASRSGAVTDTQYF. As DNA, the CDR3 is TGCGCCAGCCGAAGCGGGGCAGTAACAGATACGCAGTATTTT.

This sequence joins TRBV10-3 and TRBJ1-5; D is unclear. The V end lost 0 bases, the J end lost 0 bases, and 9 bases lay between the germline ends. Per the germline V gene, CDR1 is ENHRY and CDR2 is SYGVKD. This CDR3 has 16 amino acids. The CDR3 DNA reads TGTGCCATCAGTGAGTCGGAGGCCGCTAGCAATCAGCCCCAGCATTTT. It specifies CAISESEAASNQPQHF.

The chain is built from TRBV6-5 and TRBJ2-5; 7 nucleotides match TRBD1. Trimming removed 7 bases from V and 2 bases from J; junction bases left unmatched: 10. Germline V CDR1 and CDR2: MNHEY, SVGAGI. This CDR3 region has 15 residues. CDR3 in DNA: TGTGCCAGCAAAATCCGGGACAGACTGCAAGAGACCCAGTACTTC. Encoded protein: CASKIRDRLQETQYF.

The rearrangement links TRBV6-5 to TRBJ2-1, with 9 bases identical to TRBD1. Germline V gives CDR1 MNHEY, CDR2 SVGAGI. J was trimmed by 9 bases and V by 8 bases; bases with no gene match: 14. The CDR3 sequence is 15 residues long. The CDR3 DNA reads TGTGCCAGCGTGCTTGGACAGGGGAGTTTCGCTGAGCAGTTCTTC. It yields the protein CASVLGQGSFAEQFF.

To note about this clone: Other DNA sequences in this specimen translate into the identical CDR3. The chain carries TRBV30 and TRBJ1-1; D possibly corresponds to TRBD1 (5 bases). The germline V gene has CDR1 GTSNPN and CDR2 SVGIG (reference sequence). V was cut by 3 bases and J by 1 base, with 9 bases left in between. The CDR3 runs to 13 residues. The CDR3 reads CAWSGTGNTEAFF. The CDR3, as DNA: TGTGCCTGGAGCGGAACAGGGAACACTGAAGCTTTCTTT.

There are a few counts of this clone. V and J are TRBV29-1 and TRBJ2-7; TRBD1 might be the D (6 bases). The germline V and J ends were trimmed by 3 bases and 3 bases, with 12 bases remaining between them. The CDR3 sequence is 13 residues long. Per germline, CDR1 SQVTM and CDR2 ANQGSEA. CDR3 nucleotides: TGCAGCGTTGAGGACAGCAGCCACTACGAGCAGTACTTC. Amino acid sequence: CSVEDSSHYEQYF.

CDR3 residues: CASSPPDRFYGYTF. In DNA, the CDR3 is TGTGCCAGCAGTCCGCCTGACAGGTTCTATGGCTACACCTTC. The V gene is TRBV28, the J gene TRBJ1-2; D perhaps matches TRBD1 (6 bases). Trimming pared 5 bases from V and 4 bases from J, leaving 14 bases between. Per germline, CDR1 MDHEN and CDR2 SYDVKM. This CDR3 is built from 14 residues.

The chain has TRBV5-1 and TRBJ2-5, with 7 bases fitting TRBD2. The CDR3 runs 16 residues. J was trimmed by 0 bases and V by 1 base; bases with no gene match: 6. CDR1 SGHRS and CDR2 YFSETQ come from the germline V gene. The CDR3 region has the DNA TGCGCCAGCAGCTTGAGTGCCACTAGCGACCAAGAGACCCAGTACTTC. Its translation is CASSLSATSDQETQYF.

The rearrangement uses TRBV19 and TRBJ2-2; D remains unclear. CDR3 length equals 15 residues. The V gene's germline CDR1 is LNHDA and CDR2 SQIVND (reference sequence). V lost 7 bases to trimming and J lost 3 bases, with 15 bases between them. The CDR3 region is CASTPASYDTGELFF. CDR3 nucleotide sequence: TGTGCCAGTACCCCAGCTAGTTACGACACCGGGGAGCTGTTTTTT.

The chain links TRBV7-6 to TRBJ2-3; D call uncertain. Trimming took 1 base from V and 6 from J, leaving 8 bases between them. From germline, CDR1 is SGHVS and CDR2 FNYEAQ. The CDR3 runs 13 residues. The CDR3 region is CASSLERGDTQYF. CDR3 nucleotide sequence: TGTGCCAGCAGCTTAGAGCGAGGCGATACGCAGTATTTT.

This clone has only a few counts. This chain uses TRBV13 with TRBJ1-2; 11 positions agree with TRBD1. The CDR3 length is 13 residues. V lost 5 bases to trimming and J lost 7 bases; unmatched junction nucleotides: 3. Germline-derived CDR1 and CDR2 are PRHDT and FYEKMQ (reference sequence). The CDR3 protein is CASSRTGGFGYTF. The CDR3 region has the DNA TGTGCCAGCAGCCGGACAGGGGGCTTTGGCTACACCTTC.

J is TRBJ1-6 and V is TRBV7-9; 7 bases are shared with TRBD1. Trimming cost V 5 bases and J 7 bases; bases outside gene matches: 5. Germline CDR1 reads SEHNR; CDR2 reads FQNEAQ (reference sequence). This CDR3 comprises 14 residues. The CDR3 DNA is TGTGCCAGCAGCCCCGGACAGGAAAATTCACCCCTCCACTTT. Protein product: CASSPGQENSPLHF.

This chain connects TRBV5-1 to TRBJ2-1; 7 positions agree with TRBD2. The CDR3 length is 15 residues. V dropped 0 bases and J dropped 7; count of bases not matched to a gene: 7. Germline CDR1 and CDR2: SGHRS and YFSETQ. The CDR3 nucleotides are TGCGCCAGCAGCTTGGATTCGGGGGGATGGAATGAGCAGTTCTTC. Protein: CASSLDSGGWNEQFF.

The chain is built from TRBV10-3 and TRBJ1-5, with unresolved D. The CDR3 sequence is 13 residues long. Germline V gives CDR1 ENHRY, CDR2 SYGVKD. V was cut by 4 bases and J by 4 bases, with 8 bases left in between. The CDR3 is CAISVEQNQPQHF. In DNA form, the CDR3 reads TGTGCCATCAGTGTGGAACAGAATCAGCCCCAGCATTTT.